This T cell receptor beta chain was recovered during a study of cytomegalovirus exposure and HLA in healthy donors. Study findings and constraints: Cytomegalovirus status was reportedly diagnosed by the classifier with high specificity and sensitivity. Clonal expansion, a later analysis showed, was greater in HLA-associated TCR beta chains than in equally common others.

Remarks on this clone: Its antigen is unidentified.

Use of 60 Vbeta and 13 Jbeta primers characterized the PCR. Here immunoSEQ multiplex PCR was the method, and the copy in TCRdb shows in-frame clones only, minus some. The sample records approximately 160,000 clones, 68% being singletons. Germline loops: CDR1 SGHTA, CDR2 FQGNSA. V lost 1 base and J lost 1, with 6 bases in between. CDR3 length: 14 amino acids. The chain joins TRBV7-2 to TRBJ2-3; D perhaps matches TRBD1 (6 bases). The specimen was PBMCs. The clonotype was recovered from a woman under 30 in good health and CMV-seropositive. In DNA form, the CDR3 reads TGTGCCAGCAGCTTAGGGGGGCGCACAGATACGCAGTATTTT. It translates to CASSLGGRTDTQYF.